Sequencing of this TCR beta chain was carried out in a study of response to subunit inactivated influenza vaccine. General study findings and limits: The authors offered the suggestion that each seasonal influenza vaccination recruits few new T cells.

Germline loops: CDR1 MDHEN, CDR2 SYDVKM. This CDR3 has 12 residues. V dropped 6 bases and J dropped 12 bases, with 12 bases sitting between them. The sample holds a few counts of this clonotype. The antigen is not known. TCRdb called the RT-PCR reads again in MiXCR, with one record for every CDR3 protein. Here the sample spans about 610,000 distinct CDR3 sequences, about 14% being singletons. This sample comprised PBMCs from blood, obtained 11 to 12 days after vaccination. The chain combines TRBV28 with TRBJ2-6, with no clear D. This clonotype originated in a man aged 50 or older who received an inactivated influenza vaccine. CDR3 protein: CASSVPEGVLTF. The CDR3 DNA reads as TGTGCCAGCAGCGTCCCTGAAGGCGTCCTGACTTTC.